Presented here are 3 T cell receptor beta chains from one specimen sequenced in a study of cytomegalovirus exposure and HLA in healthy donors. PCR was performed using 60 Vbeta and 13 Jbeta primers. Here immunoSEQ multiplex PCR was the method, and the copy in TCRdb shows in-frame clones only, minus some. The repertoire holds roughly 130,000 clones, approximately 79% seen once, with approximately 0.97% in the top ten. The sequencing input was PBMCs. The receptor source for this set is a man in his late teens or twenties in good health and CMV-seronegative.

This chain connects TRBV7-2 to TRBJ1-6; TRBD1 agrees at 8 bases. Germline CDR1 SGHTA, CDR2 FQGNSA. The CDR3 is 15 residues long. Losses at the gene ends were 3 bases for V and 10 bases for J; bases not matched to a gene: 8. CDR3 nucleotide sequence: TGTGCCAGCAGCTTCGGACAGGGAAGATCCTCACCCCTCCACTTT. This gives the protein CASSFGQGRSSPLHF.

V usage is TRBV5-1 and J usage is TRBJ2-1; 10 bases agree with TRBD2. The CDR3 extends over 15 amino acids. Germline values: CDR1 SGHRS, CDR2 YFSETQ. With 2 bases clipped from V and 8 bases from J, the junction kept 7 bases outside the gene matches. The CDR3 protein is CASSLVGTSEDEQFF. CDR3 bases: TGCGCCAGCAGCTTAGTGGGGACTAGCGAGGATGAGCAGTTCTTC.

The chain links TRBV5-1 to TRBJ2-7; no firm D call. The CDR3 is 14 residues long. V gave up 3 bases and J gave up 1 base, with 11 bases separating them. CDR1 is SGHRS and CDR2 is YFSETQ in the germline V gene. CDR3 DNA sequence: TGCGCCAGCAGCTCCATTCCCGGGTCCTACGAGCAGTACTTC. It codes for CASSSIPGSYEQYF.